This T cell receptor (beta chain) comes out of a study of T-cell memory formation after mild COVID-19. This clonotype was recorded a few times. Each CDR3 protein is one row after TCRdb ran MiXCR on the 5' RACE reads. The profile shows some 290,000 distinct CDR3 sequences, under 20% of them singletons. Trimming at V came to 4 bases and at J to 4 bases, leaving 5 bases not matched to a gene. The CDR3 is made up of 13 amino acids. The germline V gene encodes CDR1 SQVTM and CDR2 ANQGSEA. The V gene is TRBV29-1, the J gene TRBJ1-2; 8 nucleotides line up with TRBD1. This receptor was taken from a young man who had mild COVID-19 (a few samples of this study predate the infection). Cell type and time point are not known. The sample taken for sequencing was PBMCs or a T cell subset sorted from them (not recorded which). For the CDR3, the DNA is TGCAGCGTTGTGCAGGGGGCGAGCTATGGCTACACCTTC. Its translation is CSVVQGASYGYTF.